Below, 21 T cell receptor beta chains from the same sample are listed, as sequenced in a study of T-cell reconstitution after alpha-beta-depleted transplantation in children. A library of TCRbeta sequences, prepared with unique molecular identifiers, was generated. TCRdb independently ran MiXCR on the PCR reads; one entry per CDR3 protein. The sample lists around 250,000 distinct CDR3 sequences, nearly 10% seen once, with over 9.5% in the top ten. The material sequenced was PBMCs from the stem cell graft donor, taken from the stem cell graft. These TCRs come from a human donor who donated a stem cell graft to a child with SCID.

The V and J genes are TRBV2 and TRBJ1-5; 8 nucleotides line up with TRBD1. Germline CDR1 and CDR2: SNHLY and FYNNEI. The CDR3 has 15 amino acids. J was trimmed by 3 bases and V by 6 bases; bases with no gene match: 7. CDR3 region: CASSGQGTSNQPQHF. The CDR3 DNA reads as TGTGCCAGCAGCGGACAGGGAACCTCCAATCAGCCCCAGCATTTT.

This clonotype was seen repeatedly, ten times or more. The chain joins TRBV9 to TRBJ2-5, with 10 bases matching TRBD2. Germline CDR1 is SGDLS and CDR2 is YYNGEE. Trimming removed 2 bases from V and 4 bases from J; junction bases left unmatched: 5. The CDR3 loop spans 15 amino acids. The CDR3 is CASSVQASGGETQYF. The CDR3 coding sequence is TGTGCCAGCAGCGTCCAGGCTAGCGGGGGAGAGACCCAGTACTTC.

The rearrangement links TRBV18 to TRBJ1-1; D remains unclear. The CDR3 is 15 residues long. The V and J ends lost 2 bases and 1 base respectively, with 11 bases between them. Germline V CDR1 and CDR2: KGHSH, LQKENI. CDR3 loop: CASSPRDPENTEAFF. CDR3 nucleotides: TGTGCCAGCTCACCAAGGGATCCGGAGAACACTGAAGCTTTCTTT.

This clonotype showed up just a few times. This sequence joins TRBV12-3 or TRBV12-4 and TRBJ2-1, with D perhaps matching TRBD2 (5 bases). Trimming took off 6 bases at V and 12 bases at J, with 15 bases between the two ends. The CDR3 covers 12 residues. DNA of the CDR3: TGTGCCAGCAGCCTCCCGGGGAAGGGGCAGTTCTTC. Residues: CASSLPGKGQFF.

This clonotype was detected ten times or more. The rearrangement uses TRBV3-1 and TRBJ2-1; tentatively, D is TRBD2 (6 bases). The V and J ends lost 6 bases and 5 bases respectively, with 20 bases between them. There are 16 residues in the CDR3. Germline CDR1 reads LGHDT; CDR2 reads YNNKEL (reference sequence). Here the CDR3 DNA reads TGTGCCAGCAGTGGTCAGGGACTCGACCCAAACAATGAGCAGTTCTTC. This gives the protein CASSGQGLDPNNEQFF.

The V gene is TRBV19, the J gene TRBJ2-1, with 8 bases matching TRBD1. From germline, CDR1 is LNHDA and CDR2 SQIVND (reference sequence). The V gene end was trimmed by 10 bases and the J gene end by 2 bases; junction bases not matched to a gene: 7. This CDR3 spans 14 amino acids. The CDR3 spells CATSRGQAYNEQFF. CDR3 DNA: TGTGCCACCTCAAGGGGACAGGCCTACAATGAGCAGTTCTTC.

V is TRBV6-5 and J is TRBJ2-1; no firm D call. This CDR3 comprises 13 residues. The V end was cut by 3 bases, the J end by 8 bases, with 11 bases between. Germline assignment: CDR1 MNHEY and CDR2 SVGAGI. CDR3 loop: CASSYSPEHEQFF. For the CDR3, the DNA is TGTGCCAGCAGTTATTCTCCGGAGCATGAGCAGTTCTTC.

The rearrangement uses TRBV7-9 and TRBJ1-2, with D unresolved. Trimming took 8 bases from V and 2 from J, leaving 15 bases between them. The CDR3 has 14 amino acids. The germline CDR1 and CDR2 sequences are SEHNR and FQNEAQ (reference sequence). This CDR3 is CASDLDGLNYGYTF. The CDR3 DNA reads TGTGCCAGCGATTTGGACGGGCTCAACTATGGCTACACCTTC.

V is TRBV5-1 and J is TRBJ1-4; D is uncertain. The V gene lost 3 bases and the J gene lost 4 bases, with 13 bases spanning the gap. Germline values: CDR1 SGHRS, CDR2 YFSETQ. The CDR3 contains 15 residues. CDR3 bases: TGCGCCAGCAGCTGGATTGGAGGGAATAATGAAAAACTGTTTTTT. Protein sequence: CASSWIGGNNEKLFF.

This clonotype turned up a few times. V and J are TRBV20-1 and TRBJ1-2, with D unclear. CDR1 DFQATT and CDR2 SNEGSKA come from the germline V gene (reference sequence). Trimming left V 3 bases short and J 4 bases short, with 18 bases between. The CDR3 has 15 amino acids. The CDR3 protein is CSARVGSSSFYGYTF. CDR3 sequence (DNA): TGCAGTGCTAGGGTCGGTTCCTCGTCTTTCTATGGCTACACCTTC.

The chain has TRBV20-1 and TRBJ2-7; tentatively, D is TRBD1 or TRBD2 (6 bases each). The CDR3 has 13 amino acids. Trimming took 3 bases from V and 7 from J, leaving 16 bases between them. CDR1 is DFQATT and CDR2 is SNEGSKA in the germline V gene (reference sequence). CDR3 in amino acids: CSASGGPPGEQYF. The CDR3 DNA sequence: TGCAGTGCTAGCGGGGGCCCACCGGGGGAGCAGTACTTC.

This clonotype turned up a few times. The chain employs TRBV7-9 and TRBJ2-4; 8 bases are shared with TRBD1. Germline CDR1 and CDR2: SEHNR and FQNEAQ (reference sequence). The CDR3 totals 15 residues. V lost 5 bases and J lost 4; bases outside the gene matches: 7. CDR3: CASSPGTGPKNIQYF. CDR3 nucleotides: TGTGCCAGCAGCCCAGGGACAGGTCCTAAAAACATTCAGTACTTC.

This clonotype was recorded a few times. This chain joins TRBV5-6 and TRBJ2-7, with D tentatively TRBD1 or TRBD2 (6 bases each). Between the trimmed V and J ends, which lost 4 bases and 0 bases, there was a span of 20 bases. The CDR3 consists of 17 residues. The germline V gene has CDR1 SGHDT and CDR2 YYEEEE. CDR3 residues: CASSGITGHSGSYEQYF. CDR3 DNA sequence: TGTGCCAGCAGCGGAATTACAGGGCATAGCGGCTCCTACGAGCAGTACTTC.

This clonotype was observed a few times. The V gene is TRBV5-1, the J gene TRBJ2-1; 10 nucleotides align to TRBD2. The junction had 5 bases not matched to a gene; V was cut back by 1 base and J by 7 bases. The CDR3 sequence is 15 residues long. Germline CDR1 and CDR2: SGHRS and YFSETQ. The CDR3 bases are TGCGCCAGCAGCTTGTTAGCGGGGGGAACTAATGAGCAGTTCTTC. Translation: CASSLLAGGTNEQFF.

This chain joins TRBV18 and TRBJ2-7; 9 bases align to TRBD1. The CDR3 extends over 14 amino acids. The germline gives CDR1 KGHSH, CDR2 LQKENI. The V segment lost 5 bases and the J segment 4 bases; nucleotides outside the gene matches: 6. In nucleotides, the CDR3 is TGTGCCAGCTCATCGAAGACAGGGGGGTACGAGCAGTACTTC. It is translated as CASSSKTGGYEQYF.

The chain couples TRBV12-3 or TRBV12-4 to TRBJ2-3, with TRBD1 identical over 9 bases. The CDR3 extends over 16 amino acids. V was pared by 6 bases and J by 5 bases, with 12 bases of the junction left unmatched. The CDR3 loop is CASSYKQGAQRDTQYF. The CDR3 DNA is TGTGCCAGCAGCTACAAACAGGGGGCGCAGAGAGATACGCAGTATTTT.

The V gene is TRBV5-1, the J gene TRBJ2-7; tentative D call: TRBD2 (7 bases). This CDR3 contains 14 residues. In germline, CDR1 is SGHRS, CDR2 YFSETQ. Trimming cost V 4 bases and J 3 bases, with 14 bases left between them. CDR3 in DNA: TGCGCCAGCAGCCCCGGGGGGCAAGACTACGAGCAGTACTTC. Its protein product is CASSPGGQDYEQYF.

The rearrangement links TRBV7-2 to TRBJ2-7, with 7 nucleotides matching TRBD2. V shed 3 bases and J 3 bases; nucleotides not matched to a gene: 5. The CDR3 totals 14 residues. Per germline, CDR1 SGHTA and CDR2 FQGNSA. CDR3 in DNA: TGTGCCAGCAGCTTGGAAGCGGGGCACTACGAGCAGTACTTC. This translates into CASSLEAGHYEQYF.

This clonotype occurred a few times. The V gene is TRBV5-1, the J gene TRBJ1-1; D not certain. V was pared by 0 bases and J by 6 bases, with 9 bases between. The CDR3 runs 13 residues. CDR1 SGHRS and CDR2 YFSETQ come from the germline V gene. CDR3 nucleotides: TGCGCCAGCAGCTTGGGGGATTGGGCTGAAGCTTTCTTT. Protein product: CASSLGDWAEAFF.

This chain connects TRBV10-3 to TRBJ2-7; D gene unclear. Germline CDR1 reads ENHRY; CDR2 reads SYGVKD. The CDR3 contains 12 residues. V lost 7 bases to trimming and J lost 0 bases, with 7 bases between them. As DNA, the CDR3 is TGTGCCATCATGGGGATCTCCTACGAGCAGTACTTC. This codes for CAIMGISYEQYF.

This clonotype has ten or more counts. The V gene is TRBV7-7, the J gene TRBJ2-1, with 10 bases lining up with TRBD2. This CDR3 is built from 13 residues. From germline, CDR1 is SSHAT and CDR2 FNYEAQ (reference sequence). The junction had 2 bases not matched to a gene; V was cut back by 2 bases and J by 10 bases. As DNA, the CDR3 is TGTGCCAGCAGCTTACTAGCGGGGGACGAGCAGTTCTTC. This gives the protein CASSLLAGDEQFF. Drawing the rest from reference TRBV7-7 and TRBJ2-1, the complete variable domain is GAGVSQSPRYKVTKRGQDVTLRCDPISSHATLYWYQQALGQGPEFLTYFNYEAQPDKSGLPSDRFSAERPEGSISTLTIQRTEQRDSAMYRCASSLLAGDEQFFGPGTRLTVL.